This entry lists 10 T cell receptor beta chains sequenced from one sample in a study of human T cells and chemical hapten exposure. TCRdb passed the RACE reads through MiXCR, listing each CDR3 protein once. Counted here are some 87,000 distinct CDR3 sequences, about a tenth occurring once; the ten biggest clones make up 1.3% to 1.5%. The time point was: patch test 1, 2 weeks after DPC sensitization. Stated treatment: therapeutic diphenylcyclopropenone sensitization with weekly scalp DPC. The material was whole blood, obtained in connection with sensitization to the hapten diphenylcyclopropenone (DPC). The origin of the receptors is a woman between 45 and 65 years old with alopecia areata. Some clones in this sample may be carry-over from other donors' samples.

The CDR3 DNA reads TGCGCCAGCAGCCAAGCGGGGACCTCAGGGTACGAGCAGTACTTC. Encoded protein: CASSQAGTSGYEQYF. The chain is built from TRBV4-1 and TRBJ2-7; D tentatively reads TRBD1 or TRBD2 (5 bases each). Trimming shortened V by 1 base and J by 4 bases, and 14 bases separated the two germline ends. Germline V gene sequence: CDR1 MGHRA, CDR2 YSYEKL. This CDR3 comprises 15 residues.

This clonotype was counted only a few times. This chain links TRBV7-2 with TRBJ2-3, with D hard to call. V gave up 1 base and J gave up 6 bases, with 20 bases separating them. The CDR3 is 17 amino acids. Germline V gene sequence: CDR1 SGHTA, CDR2 FQGNSA. The CDR3 nucleotides read TGTGCCAGCAGCTTAGATCTGTCTCGCTTGGGGTCTGATACGCAGTATTTT. Encoded protein: CASSLDLSRLGSDTQYF.

The V call is TRBV14, the J call TRBJ1-2; possibly TRBD1 for D (5 bases). The germline V gene encodes CDR1 SGHDN and CDR2 FVKESK. Deletions cut 4 bases from V and 8 bases from J, with 14 bases between. The CDR3 spans 13 residues. CDR3 sequence (DNA): TGTGCCAGCAGCCCCGCGGGGACGGCAGGCTACACCTTC. Encoded protein: CASSPAGTAGYTF.

This clonotype came up many times. This chain uses TRBV12-3 or TRBV12-4 with TRBJ2-3; D perhaps matches TRBD1 (5 bases). The CDR3 is made up of 15 amino acids. The V and J ends lost 2 bases and 4 bases respectively, with 13 bases between them. The CDR3 DNA reads as TGTGCCAGCAGTTTATGGCAGGGTGGGCCAGATACGCAGTATTTT. Translating it yields CASSLWQGGPDTQYF.

This clonotype was seen only a few times. The CDR3 DNA reads TGTGCCAGCAGTCCCGGACAGGGACCTGCTCTACAAGAGACCCAGTACTTC. Protein: CASSPGQGPALQETQYF. The chain employs TRBV28 and TRBJ2-5, with 8 nucleotides matching TRBD1. Per the germline V gene, CDR1 is MDHEN and CDR2 is SYDVKM. The CDR3 consists of 17 residues. With 5 bases clipped from V and 2 bases from J, the junction kept 13 bases outside the gene matches.

There are a few counts of this clonotype. The genes are TRBV7-3 and TRBJ2-3; 11 bases are a match to TRBD2. The CDR3 runs to 18 residues. Germline trimming cut 1 base from V and 5 bases from J; bases unmatched to any gene: 11. The germline CDR1 and CDR2 sequences are SGHTA and FQGTGA. The DNA for the CDR3 is TGTGCCAGCAGCTTAAATTCACTAGCGGGAGTGGGAGGAGATACGCAGTATTTT. It translates to CASSLNSLAGVGGDTQYF.

The sample holds many counts of this clonotype. The chain carries TRBV2 and TRBJ2-2; 10 nucleotides line up with TRBD1. This CDR3 is 14 amino acids long. Germline-derived CDR1 and CDR2 are SNHLY and FYNNEI. With 6 bases clipped from V and 4 bases from J, the junction kept 2 bases outside the gene matches. CDR3 in DNA: TGTGCCAGCAGCAGGGACAGGGGCACCGGGGAGCTGTTTTTT. This translates into CASSRDRGTGELFF.

This clonotype occurred a few times. This rearrangement joins TRBV12-3 or TRBV12-4 to TRBJ1-1; weak D call: TRBD1 (6 bases). The CDR3 covers 13 residues. V was cut by 6 bases and J by 0 bases, with 8 bases left in between. The CDR3 nucleotides read TGTGCCAGCAGGGGACATCTGAACACTGAAGCTTTCTTT. Translation gives CASRGHLNTEAFF.

This clonotype has just a few counts. The rearrangement links TRBV6-5 to TRBJ2-1, with 7 bases that match TRBD1. The J segment lost 4 bases and the V segment lost 6 bases, leaving 9 bases of the junction unmatched. The CDR3 covers 15 residues. Per germline, CDR1 MNHEY and CDR2 SVGAGI. CDR3 residues: CASSLEGAGYNEQFF. The CDR3 coding sequence is TGTGCCAGCAGCCTAGAGGGGGCTGGTTACAATGAGCAGTTCTTC.

The J gene is TRBJ2-1, the V gene TRBV11-3, with TRBD1 identical over 7 bases. V shed 5 bases, J shed 3 bases, and the junction held 4 bases outside the gene matches. Germline CDR1 SGHNT, CDR2 YENEEA. This CDR3 is built from 14 residues. The CDR3 reads CASSRQGVYNEQFF. Here the CDR3 DNA reads TGTGCCAGCAGCCGGCAGGGGGTCTACAATGAGCAGTTCTTC.